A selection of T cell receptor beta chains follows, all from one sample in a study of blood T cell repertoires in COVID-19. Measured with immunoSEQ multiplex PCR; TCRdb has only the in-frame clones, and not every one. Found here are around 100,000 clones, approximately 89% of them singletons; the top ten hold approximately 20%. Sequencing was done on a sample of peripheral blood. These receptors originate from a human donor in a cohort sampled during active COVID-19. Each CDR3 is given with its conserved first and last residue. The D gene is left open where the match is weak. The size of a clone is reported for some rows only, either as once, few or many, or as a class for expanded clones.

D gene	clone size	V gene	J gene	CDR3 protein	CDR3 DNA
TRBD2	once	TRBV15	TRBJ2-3	CATSRDVAGGSDTQYF	TGTGCCACCAGCAGAGATGTCGCGGGAGGTTCAGATACGCAGTATTTT
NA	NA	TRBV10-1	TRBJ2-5	CASSEIAWETQYF	TGCGCCAGCAGTGAAATAGCGTGGGAGACCCAGTACTTC
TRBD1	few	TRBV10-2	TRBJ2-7	CASISSGTAYEQYF	TGCGCCAGCATCAGCTCCGGGACAGCCTACGAGCAGTACTTC
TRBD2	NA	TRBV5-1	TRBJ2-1	CASSLVLLSAAGGYNEQFF	TGCGCCAGCAGCTTGGTCCTCTTGTCGGCGGCGGGAGGGTACAATGAGCAGTTCTTC
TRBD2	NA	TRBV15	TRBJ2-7	CATSSLAGGPNEQYF	TGTGCCACCAGCAGTTTAGCGGGAGGGCCCAACGAGCAGTACTTC
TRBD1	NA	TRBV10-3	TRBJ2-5	CAISGPRTGGASNSQETQYF	TGTGCCATCAGTGGACCCCGGACAGGGGGCGCGTCAAACTCCCAAGAGACCCAGTACTTC
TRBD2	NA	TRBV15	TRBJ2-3	CATSNTSGMGTDTQYF	TGTGCCACCAGCAACACTAGCGGGATGGGCACAGATACGCAGTATTTT
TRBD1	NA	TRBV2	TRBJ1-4	CASSPQGATNEKLFF	TGTGCCAGCAGCCCACAGGGGGCAACTAATGAAAAACTGTTTTTT
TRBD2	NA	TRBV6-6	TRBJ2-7	CASSEPGLASYEQYF	TGTGCCAGCAGCGAACCGGGACTAGCGTCATACGAGCAGTACTTC
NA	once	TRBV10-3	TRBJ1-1	CAISEWNGGSTEAFF	TGTGCCATCAGTGAGTGGAACGGAGGGAGCACTGAAGCTTTCTTT
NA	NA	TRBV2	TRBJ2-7	CASSSSPYEQYF	TGTGCCAGCAGTTCCTCCCCCTACGAGCAGTACTTC
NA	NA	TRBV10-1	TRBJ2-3	CASSETGPRRVYF	TGCGCCAGCAGTGAAACCGGGCCGCGGCGGGTGTATTTT
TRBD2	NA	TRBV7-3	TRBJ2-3	CASSRTSDTDTQYF	TGTGCCAGCAGCCGGACTAGCGACACAGATACGCAGTATTTT
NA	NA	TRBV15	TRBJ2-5	CATSRDSIRGAETQYF	TGTGCCACCAGCAGAGATAGCATCAGGGGCGCAGAGACCCAGTACTTC
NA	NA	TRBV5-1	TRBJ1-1	CASSLAGYTEAFF	TGCGCCAGCAGCTTGGCAGGGTACACTGAAGCTTTCTTT
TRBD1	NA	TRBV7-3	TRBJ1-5	CASSPGQGNQPQHF	TGTGCCAGCAGCCCCGGACAGGGCAATCAGCCCCAGCATTTT
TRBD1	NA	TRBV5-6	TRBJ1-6	CASKGTGPSPLHF	TGTGCCAGCAAGGGGACAGGGCCTTCACCCCTCCACTTT
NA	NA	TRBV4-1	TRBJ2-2	CASSPTLSENTGELFF	TGCGCCAGCAGCCCAACCCTCAGCGAGAACACCGGGGAGCTGTTTTTT
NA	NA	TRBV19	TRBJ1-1	CASSINAVLNTEAFF	TGTGCCAGTAGTATAAACGCAGTACTGAACACTGAAGCTTTCTTT
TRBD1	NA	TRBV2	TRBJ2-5	CASRRLGTGGEETQYF	TGTGCCAGCAGAAGGTTGGGGACAGGGGGCGAAGAGACCCAGTACTTC
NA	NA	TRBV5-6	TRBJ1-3	CASSRPTVSGNTIYF	TGTGCCAGCAGCCGACCGACAGTCTCTGGAAACACCATATATTTT
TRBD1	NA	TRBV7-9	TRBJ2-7	CASSSGQGAHEQYF	TGTGCCAGCAGCTCGGGACAGGGGGCGCATGAGCAGTACTTC
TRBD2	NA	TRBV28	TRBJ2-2	CASSLFKDGRVLSGELFF	TGTGCCAGCAGTTTATTTAAGGACGGGAGGGTTTTGAGCGGGGAGCTGTTTTTT
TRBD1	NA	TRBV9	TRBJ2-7	CASSAGTGFYEQYF	TGTGCCAGCAGCGCCGGGACAGGGTTCTACGAGCAGTACTTC
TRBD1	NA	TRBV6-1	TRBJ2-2	CASSGDRPANTGELFF	TGTGCCAGCAGTGGGGACAGGCCTGCGAACACCGGGGAGCTGTTTTTT
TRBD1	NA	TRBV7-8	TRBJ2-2	CASISLFRVGLSGTGAGELFF	TGTGCCAGCATTTCACTGTTCCGGGTAGGCCTTTCCGGGACAGGGGCCGGGGAGCTGTTTTTT
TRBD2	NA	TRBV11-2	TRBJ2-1	CASSSSGRAENEQFF	TGTGCCAGCAGCTCCAGCGGGAGGGCCGAAAATGAGCAGTTCTTC
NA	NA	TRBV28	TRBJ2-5	CASSLENRFGETQYF	TGTGCCAGCAGTTTGGAAAATAGGTTCGGGGAGACCCAGTACTTC
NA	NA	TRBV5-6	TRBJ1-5	CASSPEPGTQPQHF	TGTGCCAGCAGCCCGGAGCCAGGGACACAGCCCCAGCATTTT
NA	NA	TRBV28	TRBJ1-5	CASTPDRNQPQHF	TGTGCCAGCACCCCGGACAGAAATCAGCCCCAGCATTTT
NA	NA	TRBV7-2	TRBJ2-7	CASHPVWGPSYEQYF	TGTGCCAGCCACCCCGTGTGGGGGCCCTCCTACGAGCAGTACTTC
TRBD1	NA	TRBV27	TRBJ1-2	CASTTGTGSYYTF	TGTGCCAGTACGACCGGGACAGGGAGTTACTACACCTTC
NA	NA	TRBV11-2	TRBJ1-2	CASSLVPQLYGYTF	TGTGCCAGCAGCTTAGTCCCGCAACTCTATGGCTACACCTTC
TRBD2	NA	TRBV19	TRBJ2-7	CASSLRGTSGTYEQYF	TGTGCCAGTAGTTTAAGAGGGACTAGCGGGACCTACGAGCAGTACTTC
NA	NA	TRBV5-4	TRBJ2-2	CASSLPGQNTGELFF	TGTGCCAGCAGCCTACCGGGACAGAACACCGGGGAGCTGTTTTTT
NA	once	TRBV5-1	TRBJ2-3	CASSRDFLTDTQYF	TGCGCCAGCAGCCGGGACTTCCTCACAGATACGCAGTATTTT
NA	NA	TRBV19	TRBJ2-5	CASSIMAGAQETQYF	TGTGCCAGTAGTATAATGGCAGGGGCCCAAGAGACCCAGTACTTC
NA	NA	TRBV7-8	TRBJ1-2	CASSSQGTYGYTF	TGTGCCAGCAGCTCGCAGGGGACCTATGGCTACACCTTC
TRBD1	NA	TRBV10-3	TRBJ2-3	CAISEQQGGPSTDTQYF	TGTGCCATCAGTGAACAACAGGGGGGACCTAGCACAGATACGCAGTATTTT
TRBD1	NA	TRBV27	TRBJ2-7	CARAHDRGRGASYEQYF	TGTGCCAGAGCTCATGACAGGGGAAGAGGGGCGTCCTACGAGCAGTACTTC
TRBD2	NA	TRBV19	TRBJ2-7	CASSLPPGTSGRCEQYF	TGTGCCAGTAGTCTTCCTCCCGGGACTAGCGGGAGATGCGAGCAGTACTTC
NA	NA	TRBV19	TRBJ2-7	CASSMDGDNYEQYF	TGTGCCAGTAGTATGGATGGGGACAACTACGAGCAGTACTTC
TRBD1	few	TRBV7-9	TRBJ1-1	CASSLGDRAAEAFF	TGTGCCAGCAGCTTAGGGGACAGGGCGGCTGAAGCTTTCTTT
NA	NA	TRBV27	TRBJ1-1	CASSPPSSSNTEAFF	TGTGCCAGCAGTCCCCCTTCCAGTTCGAACACTGAAGCTTTCTTT
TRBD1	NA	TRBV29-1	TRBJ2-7	CSVVVGTGSYEQYF	TGCAGCGTTGTAGTCGGGACAGGCTCCTACGAGCAGTACTTC
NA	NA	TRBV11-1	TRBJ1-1	CASSPFRAKGEAFF	TGTGCCAGCAGCCCCTTCAGGGCGAAGGGTGAAGCTTTCTTT
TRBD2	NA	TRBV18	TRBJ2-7	CASSPRSSGSNNQYEQYF	TGTGCCAGCTCACCACGATCTAGCGGGAGCAACAACCAATACGAGCAGTACTTC
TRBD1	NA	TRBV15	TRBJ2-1	CATSRAGQGYNEQFF	TGTGCCACCAGCAGAGCGGGACAGGGCTACAATGAGCAGTTCTTC
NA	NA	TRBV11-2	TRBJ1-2	CASSLGGYYGYTF	TGTGCCAGCAGCTTGGGAGGGTACTATGGCTACACCTTC
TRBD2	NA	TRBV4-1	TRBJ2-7	CASSQEASGYYEQYF	TGCGCCAGCAGCCAAGAGGCTAGCGGATACTACGAGCAGTACTTC
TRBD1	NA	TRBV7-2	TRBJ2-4	CASRATGGNIQYF	TGTGCCAGCAGAGCCACAGGGGGTAACATTCAGTACTTC
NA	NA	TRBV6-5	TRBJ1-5	CASSRTVGNQPQHF	TGTGCCAGCAGCCGTACAGTTGGGAATCAGCCCCAGCATTTT
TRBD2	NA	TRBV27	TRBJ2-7	CASSSGLAGILTEQYF	TGTGCCAGCAGTTCGGGACTAGCGGGAATCTTAACCGAGCAGTACTTC
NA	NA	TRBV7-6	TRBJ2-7	CASSPTGRQGAYEQYF	TGTGCCAGCAGCCCCACGGGCCGTCAAGGGGCCTACGAGCAGTACTTC